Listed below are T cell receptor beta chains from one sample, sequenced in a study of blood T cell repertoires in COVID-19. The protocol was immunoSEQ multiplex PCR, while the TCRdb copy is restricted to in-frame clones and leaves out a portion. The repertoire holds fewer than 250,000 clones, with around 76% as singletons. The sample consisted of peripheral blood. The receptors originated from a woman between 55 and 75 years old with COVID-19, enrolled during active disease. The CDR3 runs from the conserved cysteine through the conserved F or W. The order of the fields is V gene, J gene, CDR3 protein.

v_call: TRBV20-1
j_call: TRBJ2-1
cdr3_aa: CSASTSGSYNEQFF

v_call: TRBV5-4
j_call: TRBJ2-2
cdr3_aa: CASSHPTGRNTGELFF

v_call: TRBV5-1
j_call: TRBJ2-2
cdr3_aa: CASSPIIGGGELFF

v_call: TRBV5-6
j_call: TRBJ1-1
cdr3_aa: CASSFFPGTSTEAFF

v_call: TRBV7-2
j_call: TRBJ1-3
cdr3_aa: CASSPRRGNPSGNTIYF

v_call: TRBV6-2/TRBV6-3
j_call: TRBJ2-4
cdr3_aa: CASSAGTGGLGNIQYF

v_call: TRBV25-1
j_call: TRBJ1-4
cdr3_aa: CASSEHAGGWEKLFF

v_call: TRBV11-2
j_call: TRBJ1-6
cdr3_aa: CASSSPGGFRGALHF

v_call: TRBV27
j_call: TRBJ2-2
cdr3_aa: CASRTANTGELFF

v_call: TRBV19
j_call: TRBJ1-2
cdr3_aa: CASSSTVLYGYTF

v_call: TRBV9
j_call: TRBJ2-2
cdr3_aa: CASSHHPGQNTGELFF

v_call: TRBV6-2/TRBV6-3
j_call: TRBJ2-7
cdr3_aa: CASSYSLAGEAYEQYF

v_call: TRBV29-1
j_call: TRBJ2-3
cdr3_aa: CSVLSTDTQYF

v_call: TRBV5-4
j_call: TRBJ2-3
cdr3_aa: CASSPIGYGGDPDTQYF

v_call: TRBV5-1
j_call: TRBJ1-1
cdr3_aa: CASSLEPGSTEAFF

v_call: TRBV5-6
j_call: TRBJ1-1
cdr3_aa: CASSIRGPMNTEAFF

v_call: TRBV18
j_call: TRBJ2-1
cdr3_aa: CASSPLPPRGLAGGTYNEQFF

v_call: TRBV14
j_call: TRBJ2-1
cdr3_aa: CASSQEYGGGSYNEQFF

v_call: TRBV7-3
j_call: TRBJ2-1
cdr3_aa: CASSLTYTDEQFF

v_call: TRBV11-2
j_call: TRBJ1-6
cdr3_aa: CASSLPGQINSPLHF

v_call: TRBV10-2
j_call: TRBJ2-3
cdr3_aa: CASGAGGTDTQYF

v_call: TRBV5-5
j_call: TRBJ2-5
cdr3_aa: CASSRLVGAQETQYF

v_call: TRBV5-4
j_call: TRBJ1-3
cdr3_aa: CASSLAAGGGGNTIYF

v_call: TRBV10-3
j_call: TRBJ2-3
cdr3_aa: CAISEGQREIGDTQYF

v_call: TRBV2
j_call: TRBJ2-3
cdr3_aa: CASRKGLASTDTQYF

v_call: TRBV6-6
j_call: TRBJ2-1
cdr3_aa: CASSPARTSGGRNEQFF

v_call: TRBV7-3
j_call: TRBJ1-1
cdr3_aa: CASSLSPGNTEAFF

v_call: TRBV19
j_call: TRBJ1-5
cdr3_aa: CASSPFFGRDQPQHF

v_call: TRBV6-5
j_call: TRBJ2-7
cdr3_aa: CASRRTGRLVEQYF